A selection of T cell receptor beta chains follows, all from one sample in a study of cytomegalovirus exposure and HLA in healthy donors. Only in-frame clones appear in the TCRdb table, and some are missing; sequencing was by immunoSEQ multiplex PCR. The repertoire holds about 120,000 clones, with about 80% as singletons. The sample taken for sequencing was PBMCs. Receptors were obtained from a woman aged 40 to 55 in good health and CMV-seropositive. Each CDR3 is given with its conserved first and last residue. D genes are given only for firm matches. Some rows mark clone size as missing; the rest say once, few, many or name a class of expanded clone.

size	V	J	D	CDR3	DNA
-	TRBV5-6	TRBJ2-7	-	CASSLRWQGINEQYF	TGTGCCAGCAGCCTAAGGTGGCAGGGGATCAACGAGCAGTACTTC
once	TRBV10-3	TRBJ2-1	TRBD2	CAITQSGGATEQFF	TGTGCCATCACACAGAGCGGGGGGGCTACTGAGCAGTTCTTC
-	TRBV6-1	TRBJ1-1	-	CASPAAGTEAFF	TGTGCCAGCCCGGCGGCCGGGACTGAAGCTTTCTTT
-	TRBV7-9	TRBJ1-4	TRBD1	CASSLAYGTGWDEKLFF	TGTGCCAGCAGCTTAGCTTACGGGACAGGGTGGGATGAAAAACTGTTTTTT
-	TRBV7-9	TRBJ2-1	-	CASSLTVNEQFF	TGTGCCAGCAGCCTAACGGTAAATGAGCAGTTCTTC
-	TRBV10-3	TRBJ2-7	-	CAIRDPRAHEQYF	TGTGCCATCAGGGACCCGAGGGCCCACGAGCAGTACTTC
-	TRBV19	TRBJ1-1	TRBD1	CASKSDRAENTEAFF	TGTGCCAGTAAATCGGACAGGGCGGAGAACACTGAAGCTTTCTTT
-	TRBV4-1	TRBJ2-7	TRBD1	CASSQESWTGTREQYF	TGCGCCAGCAGCCAAGAATCGTGGACAGGGACGCGCGAGCAGTACTTC
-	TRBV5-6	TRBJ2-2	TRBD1	CASSFGAGGSGELFF	TGTGCCAGCAGCTTCGGGGCAGGGGGCTCCGGGGAGCTGTTTTTT
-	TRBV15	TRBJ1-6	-	CATRRTQGSYNSPLHF	TGTGCCACCAGGAGAACCCAGGGTTCGTATAATTCACCCCTCCACTTT
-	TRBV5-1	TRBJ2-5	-	CASSLGSGARETQYF	TGCGCCAGCAGCTTGGGGTCGGGAGCGAGAGAGACCCAGTACTTC
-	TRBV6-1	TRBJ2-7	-	CASIMEAAPYEQYF	TGTGCCAGCATCATGGAAGCGGCCCCCTACGAGCAGTACTTC
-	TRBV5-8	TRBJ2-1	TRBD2	CASSLLAGSYNEQFF	TGTGCCAGCAGCCTCTTAGCGGGGTCCTACAATGAGCAGTTCTTC
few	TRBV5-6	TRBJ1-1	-	CASSLFSVSSNTEAFF	TGTGCCAGCAGCTTGTTTTCGGTCTCCTCGAACACTGAAGCTTTCTTT
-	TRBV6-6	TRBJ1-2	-	CASSWEVYGYTF	TGTGCCAGCAGTTGGGAGGTCTATGGCTACACCTTC
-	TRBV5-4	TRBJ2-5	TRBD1	CASSRGGLGQVQETQYF	TGTGCCAGCAGCCGTGGGGGTCTCGGACAGGTCCAAGAGACCCAGTACTTC
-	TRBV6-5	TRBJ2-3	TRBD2	CASSLSPSGTTDTQYF	TGTGCCAGCAGTTTGTCCCCTAGCGGAACAACAGATACGCAGTATTTT
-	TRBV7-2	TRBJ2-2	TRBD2	CASSRGGPNTGELFF	TGTGCCAGCAGCCGCGGGGGACCGAACACCGGGGAGCTGTTTTTT
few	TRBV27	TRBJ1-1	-	CASSLRGGGMNTEAFF	TGTGCCAGCAGTTTGCGAGGGGGGGGGATGAACACTGAAGCTTTCTTT
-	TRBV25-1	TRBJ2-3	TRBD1	CASSRQGTDTQYF	TGTGCCAGCAGTAGACAGGGAACAGATACGCAGTATTTT
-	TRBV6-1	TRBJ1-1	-	CASSDRGRTEAFF	TGTGCCAGCAGTGATCGAGGGAGGACTGAAGCTTTCTTT
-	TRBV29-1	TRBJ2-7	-	CSAAGLGEQYF	TGCAGCGCGGCAGGGTTAGGCGAGCAGTACTTC
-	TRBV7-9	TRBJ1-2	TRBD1	CASSLGRGLGYTF	TGTGCCAGCAGCTTAGGCAGGGGGCTTGGCTACACCTTC
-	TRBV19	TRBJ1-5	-	CASTLKYGQPQHF	TGTGCCAGTACCCTTAAGTATGGCCAGCCCCAGCATTTT
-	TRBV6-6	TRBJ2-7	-	CASTLGEVSDEQYF	TGTGCCAGCACCCTAGGGGAGGTGTCGGACGAGCAGTACTTC
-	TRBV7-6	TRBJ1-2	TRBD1	CASSPDRGQGYTF	TGTGCCAGCAGCCCAGACAGGGGGCAAGGCTACACCTTC
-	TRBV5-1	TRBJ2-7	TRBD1	CASSPGQGEEQYF	TGCGCCAGCAGCCCAGGACAGGGGGAAGAGCAGTACTTC
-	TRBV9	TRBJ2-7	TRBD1	CASSASGQGRGEQYF	TGTGCCAGCAGCGCCTCGGGACAGGGGAGAGGGGAGCAGTACTTC
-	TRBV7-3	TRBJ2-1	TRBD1	CASSLPGTGRNEQFF	TGTGCCAGCAGCTTACCGGGGACAGGGAGGAATGAGCAGTTCTTC
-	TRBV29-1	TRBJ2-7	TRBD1	CSVELGTGSSYEQYF	TGCAGCGTTGAGTTGGGGACAGGGAGCTCCTACGAGCAGTACTTC
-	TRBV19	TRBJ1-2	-	CASSIGPRPNYGYTF	TGTGCCAGTAGTATTGGTCCCAGGCCCAACTATGGCTACACCTTC
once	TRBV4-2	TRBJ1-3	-	CASSQDGVTGKVSGNTIYF	TGTGCCAGCAGCCAAGATGGGGTCACGGGGAAGGTCTCTGGAAACACCATATATTTT
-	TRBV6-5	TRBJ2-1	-	CASSSYLNEQFF	TGTGCCAGCAGTTCCTACCTCAATGAGCAGTTCTTC
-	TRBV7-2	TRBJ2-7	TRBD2	CASSFQREGEQYF	TGTGCCAGCAGCTTCCAGCGGGAGGGCGAGCAGTACTTC
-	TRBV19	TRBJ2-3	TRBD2	CASGTSGIADTQYF	TGTGCCAGTGGGACTAGCGGGATCGCAGATACGCAGTATTTT
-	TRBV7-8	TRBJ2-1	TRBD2	CASSLILAGGRSEQFF	TGTGCCAGCAGCTTAATCCTAGCGGGGGGCCGAAGTGAGCAGTTCTTC
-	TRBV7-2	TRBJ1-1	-	CASSSGAAERAFF	TGTGCCAGCAGCTCAGGGGCGGCGGAACGAGCTTTCTTT
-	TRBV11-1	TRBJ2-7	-	CASSTAGGRAYEQYF	TGTGCCAGCAGCACAGCGGGCGGCAGGGCCTACGAGCAGTACTTC
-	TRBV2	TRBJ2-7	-	CASSQVREQYF	TGTGCCAGCAGCCAGGTCCGCGAGCAGTACTTC
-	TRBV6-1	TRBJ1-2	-	CASSEEISYGYTF	TGTGCCAGCAGTGAAGAGATCAGCTATGGCTACACCTTC
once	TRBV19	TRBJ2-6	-	CASSTQGSGANVLTF	TGTGCCAGTAGTACTCAGGGCTCTGGGGCCAACGTCCTGACTTTC
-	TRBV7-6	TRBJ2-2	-	CASSERERGGELFF	TGTGCCAGCAGCGAGAGGGAGAGAGGCGGGGAGCTGTTTTTT
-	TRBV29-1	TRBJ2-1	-	CSAWGGSSSYNEQFF	TGCAGCGCCTGGGGGGGCTCCAGCTCCTACAATGAGCAGTTCTTC
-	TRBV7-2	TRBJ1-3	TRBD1	CASSLRQGSGNTIYF	TGTGCCAGCAGCCTCAGACAGGGTTCTGGAAACACCATATATTTT
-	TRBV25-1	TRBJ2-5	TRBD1	CASSELPGQGKETQYF	TGTGCCAGCAGTGAATTACCGGGACAGGGTAAAGAGACCCAGTACTTC
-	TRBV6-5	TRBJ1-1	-	CASSFLGQRNEAFF	TGTGCCAGCAGTTTCCTTGGACAGAGAAATGAAGCTTTCTTT
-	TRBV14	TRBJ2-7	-	CASSRGNSYEQYF	TGTGCCAGCAGCAGGGGGAACTCGTACGAGCAGTACTTC
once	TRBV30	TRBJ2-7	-	CAWSVRRVPINEQYF	TGTGCCTGGAGTGTACGGAGGGTTCCGATTAACGAGCAGTACTTC
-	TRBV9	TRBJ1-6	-	CASSPQGNSPLHF	TGTGCCAGCAGCCCGCAGGGGAATTCACCCCTCCACTTT
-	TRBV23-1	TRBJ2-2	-	CASSQSGNRDTGELFF	TGCGCCAGCAGTCAATCGGGGAACAGGGACACCGGGGAGCTGTTTTTT
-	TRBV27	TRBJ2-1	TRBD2	CASRRRTSGLSYNEQFF	TGTGCCAGCCGACGGAGGACTAGCGGGCTCTCCTACAATGAGCAGTTCTTC
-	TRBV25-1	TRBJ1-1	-	CASSDIQWITEAFF	TGTGCCAGCAGTGACATACAGTGGATCACTGAAGCTTTCTTT
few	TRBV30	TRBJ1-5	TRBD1	CATQTGVNQPQHF	TGTGCCACCCAGACAGGGGTTAATCAGCCCCAGCATTTT
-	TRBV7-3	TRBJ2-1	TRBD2	CASRSKAGASYNEQFF	TGTGCCAGCAGATCCAAAGCGGGAGCCTCCTACAATGAGCAGTTCTTC
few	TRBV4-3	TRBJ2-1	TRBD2	CASKSGGGNNEQFF	TGCGCCAGCAAGAGCGGGGGGGGGAACAATGAGCAGTTCTTC
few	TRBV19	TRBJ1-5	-	CASTRDTRGKPSNQPQHF	TGTGCCAGTACGAGGGACACCCGAGGGAAACCGAGCAATCAGCCCCAGCATTTT
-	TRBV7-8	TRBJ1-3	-	CASSPQLMTFGNTIYF	TGTGCCAGCAGCCCACAATTGATGACATTTGGAAACACCATATATTTT
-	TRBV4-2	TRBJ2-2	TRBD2	CASSQEAGVTGELFF	TGTGCCAGCAGCCAAGAAGCGGGAGTAACCGGGGAGCTGTTTTTT
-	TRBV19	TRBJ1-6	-	CASSPGARSSYNSPLHF	TGTGCCAGTAGTCCAGGGGCGAGGAGCTCCTATAATTCACCCCTCCACTTT